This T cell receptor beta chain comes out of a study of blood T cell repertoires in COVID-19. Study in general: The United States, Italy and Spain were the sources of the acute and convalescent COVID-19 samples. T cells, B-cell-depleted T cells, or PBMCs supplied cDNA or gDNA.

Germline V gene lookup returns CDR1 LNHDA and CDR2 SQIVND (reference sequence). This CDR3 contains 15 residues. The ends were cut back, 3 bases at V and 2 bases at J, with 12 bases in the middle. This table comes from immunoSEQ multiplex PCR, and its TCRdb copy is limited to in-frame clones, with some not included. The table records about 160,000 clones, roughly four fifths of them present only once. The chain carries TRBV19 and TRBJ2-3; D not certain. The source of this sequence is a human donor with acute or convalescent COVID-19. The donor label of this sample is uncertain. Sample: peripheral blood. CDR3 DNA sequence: TGTGCCAGTAGTATCGGAGTTCGAGTCACAGATACGCAGTATTTT. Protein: CASSIGVRVTDTQYF.